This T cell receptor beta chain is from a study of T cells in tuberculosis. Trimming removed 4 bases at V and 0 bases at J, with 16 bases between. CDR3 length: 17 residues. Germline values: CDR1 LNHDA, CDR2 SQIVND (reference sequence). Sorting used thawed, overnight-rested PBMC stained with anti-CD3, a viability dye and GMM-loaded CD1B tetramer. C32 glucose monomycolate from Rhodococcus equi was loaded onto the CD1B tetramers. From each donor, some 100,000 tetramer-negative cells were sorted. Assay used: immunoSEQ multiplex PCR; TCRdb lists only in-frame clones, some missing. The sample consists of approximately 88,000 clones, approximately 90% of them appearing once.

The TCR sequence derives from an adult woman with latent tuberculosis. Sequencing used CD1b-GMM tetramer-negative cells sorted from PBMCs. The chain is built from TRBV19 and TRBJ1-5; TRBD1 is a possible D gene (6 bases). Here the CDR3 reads CASSTPRGPASNQPQHF. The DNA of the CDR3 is TGTGCCAGTAGTACTCCCAGGGGACCAGCTAGCAATCAGCCCCAGCATTTT.